This TCR beta chain emerged from a study of identifying expanded T cells in peripheral blood. Findings of the study overall: Technical replicates showed about 1.2 changed clones; two weeks approximately 16; four weeks 19.

Produced via immunoSEQ multiplex PCR; TCRdb's table is partial and in-frame only. Of 70,000 to 100,000 clones detected, 70% to 90% appear once; the ten largest clones hold over 15%. During the collection period, no donor immune events like infections were recorded. Germline CDR1 and CDR2: LGHNT and FRNRAP. This CDR3 contains 12 residues. V lost 1 base and J 8 bases, leaving 8 bases between the germline ends. About this clone itself: The antigen is not known.

The chain recombines TRBV12-5 with TRBJ1-1; D ambiguous. Sequences were obtained from blood. The TCR originated in a person aged 18 to 70 in good health. The chain's CDR3 is CASGLGPREAFF. DNA of the CDR3: TGTGCTAGTGGTTTGGGTCCCAGGGAAGCTTTCTTT.